Given below is one T cell receptor (beta chain) in context. This entry is derived from a study of blood T cell repertoires in COVID-19. Study summary: Acute and convalescent COVID-19 specimens originated in the United States, Italy and Spain.

Trimming removed 3 bases from V and 6 bases from J, with 12 bases in between. Germline values: CDR1 GTSNPN, CDR2 SVGIG (reference sequence). The CDR3 consists of 12 residues. Clones were sequenced by immunoSEQ multiplex PCR, and TCRdb holds only the in-frame ones, with some missing. The repertoire holds fewer than 350,000 clones, with 80% to 95% as singletons. This clonotype was obtained from a woman aged 25 to 45 with COVID-19, enrolled during active disease. The chain links TRBV30 to TRBJ2-7; no firm D call. The source material was peripheral blood. The CDR3 sequence: CAWSVVIGEQYF. The DNA for the CDR3 is TGTGCCTGGAGCGTAGTGATCGGCGAGCAGTACTTC.